The 8 T cell receptor beta chains reported below all come from one sample, sequenced in a study of T cell changes during pregnancy in multiple sclerosis. Produced via immunoSEQ multiplex PCR; TCRdb's table is partial and in-frame only. The table shows 65,000 to 85,000 clones, with around nine tenths occurring only once. This sample comprised CD4+ T cells from peripheral blood mononuclear cells, obtained after pregnancy. These receptors came from a female donor with multiple sclerosis, enrolled in a pregnancy study.

The rearrangement uses TRBV29-1 and TRBJ1-2; perhaps TRBD1 as D (6 bases). The CDR3 consists of 12 residues. V was pared by 5 bases and J by 4 bases, with 11 bases between. Looked up from germline, CDR1 is SQVTM and CDR2 is ANQGSEA. CDR3 DNA sequence: TGCAGCGTTTGGGGGGGCGTCTATGGCTACACCTTC. It yields the protein CSVWGGVYGYTF.

This clone has only one observation. The rearrangement uses TRBV28 and TRBJ2-1; 11 bases align to TRBD2. The germline V gene encodes CDR1 MDHEN and CDR2 SYDVKM. The CDR3 totals 13 residues. Germline trimming cut 4 bases from V and 15 bases from J; bases unmatched to any gene: 8. In DNA, the CDR3 is TGTGCCAGCAGTTCGGGACTAGCGGCCGCGAGGTTCTTC. Residues: CASSSGLAAARFF.

This chain uses TRBV27 with TRBJ2-7; 9 nucleotides align to TRBD2. The V and J ends lost 2 bases and 5 bases, in that order; junction bases with no gene match: 7. In germline, CDR1 is MNHEY, CDR2 SMNVEV (reference sequence). This CDR3 comprises 15 residues. CDR3 DNA: TGTGCCAGCAGTTTAAGGGGCGGGAGGGGCCACGAGCAGTACTTC. Translating it yields CASSLRGGRGHEQYF.

The chain combines TRBV5-1 with TRBJ2-4; 7 bases fit TRBD1. The CDR3 length is 15 residues. CDR1 is SGHRS, CDR2 YFSETQ, per germline. The ends lost 0 bases at V and 6 bases at J; junction bases unmatched: 6. The CDR3 DNA reads TGCGCCAGCAGCTTGGGACAGGGTTTGAGAAACATTCAGTACTTC. Its protein is CASSLGQGLRNIQYF.

The J gene is TRBJ2-7, the V gene TRBV28; perhaps TRBD1 as D (6 bases). The V gene's germline CDR1 is MDHEN and CDR2 SYDVKM. The CDR3 length is 13 residues. V was shortened by 5 bases and J by 6 bases, with 14 bases between the two germline ends. The CDR3 sequence: CASSRTEGLEQYF. CDR3 in DNA: TGTGCCAGCAGTAGGACAGAAGGTCTCGAGCAGTACTTC.

V usage is TRBV30 and J usage is TRBJ2-7; 7 bases are shared with TRBD1. This CDR3 contains 13 residues. Germline lookup yields CDR1 GTSNPN and CDR2 SVGIG (reference sequence). The junction had 8 bases not matched to a gene; V was cut back by 2 bases and J by 7 bases. In DNA, the CDR3 is TGTGCCTGGAGTCGAAGACAGGGAAGGGAGCAGTACTTC. Translated, it gives CAWSRRQGREQYF.

This chain uses TRBV27 with TRBJ2-5; 8 bases agree with TRBD2. Trimming removed 5 bases from V and 1 base from J; junction bases left unmatched: 9. The CDR3 has 16 residues. Germline CDR1 and CDR2: MNHEY and SMNVEV (reference sequence). CDR3 DNA sequence: TGTGCCAGCAGTAGGGGCGGGGGGCGACCCCAAGAGACCCAGTACTTC. Amino acids: CASSRGGGRPQETQYF.

This chain joins TRBV19 and TRBJ1-4, with D uncertain. CDR1 is LNHDA, CDR2 SQIVND, per germline (reference sequence). CDR3 size: 16 residues. Trimming stripped 2 bases from V and 7 bases from J, with 17 bases between. The CDR3 DNA follows: TGTGCCAGTAGTATAATGGCGGCCCGGGGAGGTGAAAAACTGTTTTTT. This gives the protein CASSIMAARGGEKLFF.